A selection of T cell receptor beta chains follows, all from one sample in a study of T cells after yellow fever vaccination. TCRdb ran MiXCR on the 5' RACE reads and lists one entry per CDR3 protein. The table lists some 340,000 distinct CDR3 sequences, roughly 10% of them singletons. This specimen was CD4+ T cells sorted from PBMCs, taken 45 days after the yellow fever booster vaccination. The source of these receptors is a man aged 18-30 years who received the YFV17D yellow fever vaccine. The CDR3 runs from the conserved cysteine through the conserved F or W. The order of the fields is D gene, clone size, V gene, J gene, CDR3 DNA, CDR3 protein. The D gene is left open where the match is weak. Clone size is not always given. Where it is, it says once, few, many or a class for expanded clones.

NA	few	TRBV29-1	TRBJ1-2	TGCAGCGTTGGAGGGGGACGGGGGAACTATGGCTACACCTTC	CSVGGGRGNYGYTF
NA	few	TRBV5-6	TRBJ2-1	TGTGCCAGCAGCATTCAGCGTTCAACCTACAATGAGCAGTTCTTC	CASSIQRSTYNEQFF
TRBD2	NA	TRBV3-1	TRBJ2-5	TGTGCCAGCAGCCAAGGCACTCTAGCGGGGGGACAAGAGACCCAGTACTTC	CASSQGTLAGGQETQYF
TRBD2	many	TRBV5-4	TRBJ2-1	TGTGCCAGCAGCTTGCGGCGGGGGTCAACCTACAATGAGCAGTTCTTC	CASSLRRGSTYNEQFF
NA	NA	TRBV7-2	TRBJ2-5	TGTGCCAGCAGCTTAGACTTGGGAGAGACCCAGTACTTC	CASSLDLGETQYF
NA	many	TRBV5-5	TRBJ1-4	TGTGCCAGCAGCTTAAATCGTCCCGGCAGGGGTGAAAAACTGTTTTTT	CASSLNRPGRGEKLFF
NA	many	TRBV5-1	TRBJ2-5	TGCGCCAGCAGCTTGGCGGGGACATTTCAAGAGACCCAGTACTTC	CASSLAGTFQETQYF
TRBD1	many	TRBV12-3/TRBV12-4	TRBJ1-3	TGTGCCAGCAGTCTGGGGACAGCCTCTGGAAACACCATATATTTT	CASSLGTASGNTIYF
NA	few	TRBV15	TRBJ1-5	TGTGCCACCAGCAGAGGAGGGGCTAGCAATCAGCCCCAGCATTTT	CATSRGGASNQPQHF
TRBD1	many	TRBV5-1	TRBJ2-3	TGCGCCAGCAGCCCGGGACAGAGCACAGATACGCAGTATTTT	CASSPGQSTDTQYF
NA	once	TRBV5-4	TRBJ2-2	TGTGCCAGCAGCTTGGGTGGGGGAATTCCCGGAGAGCTGTTTTTT	CASSLGGGIPGELFF
NA	NA	TRBV12-3/TRBV12-4	TRBJ2-7	TGTGCCAGCAGTTTAGCCCTAGGGGGGCCGGGCCAGACGTACTTC	CASSLALGGPGQTYF
NA	few	TRBV6-2/TRBV6-3	TRBJ2-2	TGTGCCAGCAGTTACTCGAAGGGGAACACCGGGGAGCTGTTTTTT	CASSYSKGNTGELFF
TRBD2	few	TRBV3-1	TRBJ2-1	TGTGCCAGCAGCCGGTGGCGGGGGGGCCAAAGGGGCAATGAGCAGTTCTTC	CASSRWRGGQRGNEQFF
NA	NA	TRBV12-3/TRBV12-4	TRBJ2-1	TGTGCCAGCAGTGGGTTCGGGTCGCACAATGAGCAGTTCTTC	CASSGFGSHNEQFF
NA	NA	TRBV6-4	TRBJ2-1	TGTGCCAGCAGTGGAGACATTTACACTGAGCAGTTCTTC	CASSGDIYTEQFF
NA	NA	TRBV9	TRBJ2-1	TGTGCCAGCAGCGTTTACTTATACAATGAGCAGTTCTTC	CASSVYLYNEQFF
NA	few	TRBV7-2	TRBJ1-6	TGTGCCAGCAGCTTAGGAGGGGCGGGGAAAACGTCACCCCTCCACTTT	CASSLGGAGKTSPLHF
TRBD2	NA	TRBV30	TRBJ2-3	TGTGCCTATGTAGCGGGATCCGGGACTGCAGATACGCAGTATTTT	CAYVAGSGTADTQYF
TRBD1	NA	TRBV19	TRBJ1-1	TGTGCCAGTGGACAGGGGTATACTGAAGCTTTCTTT	CASGQGYTEAFF
NA	few	TRBV19	TRBJ2-5	TGTGCCAGTAGTATATCCGGGCCCCAAGAGACCCAGTACTTC	CASSISGPQETQYF
NA	few	TRBV20-1	TRBJ1-1	TGCAGTGCTAGGCCGGTTTCGAACACTGAAGCTTTCTTT	CSARPVSNTEAFF
NA	once	TRBV24-1	TRBJ2-6	TGTGCCACCAGTGACCGCAAGAACTCTGGGGCCAACGTCCCGACTTTC	CATSDRKNSGANVPTF
NA	NA	TRBV27	TRBJ1-6	TGTGCCAGCAGTATAAACAGGGATGGCAATTCACCCCTCCACTTT	CASSINRDGNSPLHF
TRBD1	NA	TRBV9	TRBJ1-6	TGTGCCAGCTCCAACAGGGGCGACTCACCCCTCCACTTT	CASSNRGDSPLHF
NA	NA	TRBV5-5	TRBJ1-2	TGTGCCAGCAGCCCCGGGCCCAGGCAGGGATACGGCTACACCTTC	CASSPGPRQGYGYTF
NA	many	TRBV6-6	TRBJ1-1	TGTGCCAGCAGTTACAACCGGGACACTGAAGCTTTCTTT	CASSYNRDTEAFF
NA	few	TRBV9	TRBJ1-5	TGTGCCAGCAGCGTAGATGGACAGCCCAATCAGCCCCAGCATTTT	CASSVDGQPNQPQHF
NA	few	TRBV6-2/TRBV6-3	TRBJ1-5	TGTGCCAGCAGTTCAGAAGCTCTGGTAAGCAATCAGCCCCAGCATTTT	CASSSEALVSNQPQHF
NA	NA	TRBV7-9	TRBJ1-2	TGTGCCAGCGTTCAACAGGGAGGGAACTATGGCTACACCTTC	CASVQQGGNYGYTF
NA	NA	TRBV9	TRBJ2-1	TGTGCCAGCAGCCGACAGTCCTACAATGAGCAGTTCTTC	CASSRQSYNEQFF
TRBD2	few	TRBV7-8	TRBJ2-7	TGTGCCAGCAGCTTACTAGCGGGGACCTACGAGCAGTACTTC	CASSLLAGTYEQYF
NA	few	TRBV4-1	TRBJ1-1	TGCGCCAGCAGCCAAGGGGCAGCCTTTAGTTTGAACACTGAAGCTTTCTTT	CASSQGAAFSLNTEAFF
NA	few	TRBV7-3	TRBJ2-2	TGTGCCAGCAGCCCCGTTGGTCGGGGGGAGCTGTTTTTT	CASSPVGRGELFF
NA	NA	TRBV3-1	TRBJ2-1	TGTGCCAGCAGCCAAGAGCAGGGGCCGTGGAATGAGCAGTTCTTC	CASSQEQGPWNEQFF
NA	NA	TRBV4-3	TRBJ2-2	TGCGCCAGCAGCCCCATTAAAAACACCGGGGAGCTGTTTTTT	CASSPIKNTGELFF
NA	few	TRBV18	TRBJ2-1	TGTGCCAGCTCACCGACGGTAGGGTCCTACAATGAGCAGTTCTTC	CASSPTVGSYNEQFF
TRBD1	few	TRBV9	TRBJ1-1	TGTGCCAGCAGCGTAGCTCAGGGGGGAGAAGCTTTCTTT	CASSVAQGGEAFF
NA	NA	TRBV5-6	TRBJ2-3	TGTGCCAGCAGCTTGGTCCTGTTCGGGGAGGCGGGCACAGATACGCAGTATTTT	CASSLVLFGEAGTDTQYF
TRBD1	NA	TRBV2	TRBJ2-3	TGTGCCAGCACAGGGGGCTTAGGCACAGATACGCAGTATTTT	CASTGGLGTDTQYF
TRBD1	NA	TRBV7-2	TRBJ1-5	TGTGCCAGCAGCCTCCGGGACAGAGTAACGGTCAATCAGCCCCAGCATTTT	CASSLRDRVTVNQPQHF
NA	few	TRBV12-5	TRBJ1-2	TGTGCTAGTGGCAGACGTAGTATATTTGGGACCTGGACCGAAAACTATGGCTACACCTTC	CASGRRSIFGTWTENYGYTF
NA	NA	TRBV5-1	TRBJ2-5	TGCGCCAGCAGCTCGAGACCGGGTACTGAGACCCAGTACTTC	CASSSRPGTETQYF
TRBD2	NA	TRBV18	TRBJ2-1	TGTGCCAGCGCGGGGGGCTCCTACAATGAGCAGTTCTTC	CASAGGSYNEQFF
TRBD2	NA	TRBV6-6	TRBJ2-7	TGTGCCAGCAGTCAACCTAGGGCGGGGGGCAACGAGCAGTACTTC	CASSQPRAGGNEQYF
NA	NA	TRBV12-5	TRBJ1-1	TGTGCTAGTGCGGTCGTCGTGGGGGGGATACCTGAAGCTTTCTTT	CASAVVVGGIPEAFF
NA	NA	TRBV6-2/TRBV6-3	TRBJ1-2	TGTGCCGCGTCAGGGGACTTGGGCTATGGCTACACCTTC	CAASGDLGYGYTF
NA	many	TRBV20-1	TRBJ1-5	TGCAGTGCCCCCGGCCAGGGCAACAATCAGCCCCAGCATTTT	CSAPGQGNNQPQHF
NA	NA	TRBV6-2/TRBV6-3	TRBJ2-2	TGTGCCAGCAGTTATCAGAAGGGCCGCAACACCGGGGAGCTGTTTTTT	CASSYQKGRNTGELFF
TRBD2	few	TRBV9	TRBJ2-3	TGTGCCAGCAGCGTAGCGGGGGGGCTTAGCGATACGCAGTATTTT	CASSVAGGLSDTQYF
NA	few	TRBV12-3/TRBV12-4	TRBJ2-5	TGTGCCAGCAGTGCCCCGTACCAAGAGACCCAGTACTTC	CASSAPYQETQYF
NA	few	TRBV3-1	TRBJ2-1	TGTGCCAGCAGCCCGAGTGGCCGCTACAATGAGCAGTTCTTC	CASSPSGRYNEQFF
TRBD1	few	TRBV20-1	TRBJ2-7	TGCAGTGCTAGAGGCGACAGGGACGAGCAGTACTTC	CSARGDRDEQYF
NA	few	TRBV20-1	TRBJ1-1	TGCAGTGCTCAAGGACGGGTGGAAGCTTTCTTT	CSAQGRVEAFF
NA	few	TRBV2	TRBJ2-7	TGTGCCAGCAGTTTTTTCCGACTCGCCGGCTCCTACGAGCAGTACTTC	CASSFFRLAGSYEQYF
NA	NA	TRBV3-2	TRBJ2-3	TGTGCCAGCAGCCAACGACTAGCCACAGATACGCAGTATTTT	CASSQRLATDTQYF
NA	few	TRBV13	TRBJ1-6	TGTGCCAGCAGCTCCCCGGGACACCAAGGAGATTCACCCCTCCACTTT	CASSSPGHQGDSPLHF
NA	few	TRBV18	TRBJ1-5	TGTGCCAGCTCACCAGACGGGTTCAATCAGCCCCAGCATTTT	CASSPDGFNQPQHF
NA	NA	TRBV6-5	TRBJ1-6	TGTGCCAGCAGTTACGCAGGGGATTCACCCCTCCACTTT	CASSYAGDSPLHF